This T cell receptor beta chain was recorded in a study of blood T cell repertoires in COVID-19. Across the study: The United States, Italy and Spain supplied acute and convalescent COVID-19 samples. PBMCs, B-cell-depleted T cells, or T cells were the source of the cDNA or gDNA that made up the material.

Germline trimming cut 6 bases from V and 4 bases from J; bases unmatched to any gene: 9. Germline V gene data show CDR1 as ENHRY and CDR2 as SYGVKD. The CDR3 length is 15 residues. Data came from immunoSEQ multiplex PCR; TCRdb stores just in-frame clones and leaves some out. The sample gives a few hundred thousand clones, roughly 86% of which show up once; more than 6.5% is in the top ten. This clonotype originated in a woman aged 70 to 79 with active or convalescent COVID-19. The rearrangement links TRBV10-3 to TRBJ1-5; 7 bases fit TRBD1. Sample: peripheral blood. As DNA, the CDR3 is TGTGCCATCAGCGAAGGACAGGAGTTTAATCAGCCCCAGCATTTT. It encodes CAISEGQEFNQPQHF.